The T cell receptor (beta chain) under discussion was sequenced for a study of blood T cell repertoires in COVID-19. The CDR3 is made up of 14 amino acids. Germline V lookup: CDR1 KGHSH, CDR2 LQKENI. J lost 6 bases, V lost 5 bases, and 6 bases had no gene match. Some clones are missing from TCRdb's copy, which holds only in-frame ones; the method was immunoSEQ multiplex PCR. The data contain about 76,000 clones, about 80% of them singletons. The specimen sequenced was peripheral blood. The chain recombines TRBV18 with TRBJ2-3, with 9 bases matching TRBD2. This sequence originates from a human donor in a cohort sampled during active COVID-19. CDR3 loop: CASSAAGGLDTQYF. CDR3 nucleotide sequence: TGTGCCAGCTCAGCGGCGGGAGGGCTCGATACGCAGTATTTT.